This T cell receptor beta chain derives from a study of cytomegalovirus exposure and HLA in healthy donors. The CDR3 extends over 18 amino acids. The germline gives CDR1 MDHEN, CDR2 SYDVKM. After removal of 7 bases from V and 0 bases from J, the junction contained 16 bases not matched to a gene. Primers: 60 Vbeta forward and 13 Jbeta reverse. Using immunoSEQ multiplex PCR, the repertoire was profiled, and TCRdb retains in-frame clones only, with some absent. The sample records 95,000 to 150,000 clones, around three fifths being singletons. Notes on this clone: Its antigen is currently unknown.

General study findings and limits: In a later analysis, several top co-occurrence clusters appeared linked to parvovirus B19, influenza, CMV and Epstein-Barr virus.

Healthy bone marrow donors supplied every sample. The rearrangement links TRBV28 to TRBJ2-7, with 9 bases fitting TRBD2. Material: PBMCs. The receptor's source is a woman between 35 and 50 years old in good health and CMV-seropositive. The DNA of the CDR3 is TGTGCCAGCAAGATGCATTTTAGCGGGAGCACCAGCTCCTACGAGCAGTACTTC. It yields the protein CASKMHFSGSTSSYEQYF.